The clone carrying this T cell receptor (beta chain) was counted only a few times. The TCRbeta library was prepared with unique molecular identifiers. In TCRdb, the PCR reads were re-called with MiXCR into one record per CDR3 protein. The data show some 220,000 distinct CDR3 sequences, roughly 10% seen once. These data belong to a study of T-cell reconstitution after alpha-beta-depleted transplantation in children. The CDR3 length is 15 residues. V was clipped by 3 bases and J by 7 bases; unmatched bases: 10. Per the germline V gene, CDR1 is SGHRS and CDR2 is YFSETQ. The source was PBMCs from the stem cell graft donor, collected from the stem cell graft. J is TRBJ2-1 and V is TRBV5-1; 7 bases map to TRBD1. The TCR comes from a human donor who donated a stem cell graft to a child with acute lymphoblastic leukemia. The CDR3 sequence: CASSSGTERWNEQFF. For the CDR3, the DNA is TGCGCCAGCAGCTCCGGGACAGAGCGTTGGAATGAGCAGTTCTTC.